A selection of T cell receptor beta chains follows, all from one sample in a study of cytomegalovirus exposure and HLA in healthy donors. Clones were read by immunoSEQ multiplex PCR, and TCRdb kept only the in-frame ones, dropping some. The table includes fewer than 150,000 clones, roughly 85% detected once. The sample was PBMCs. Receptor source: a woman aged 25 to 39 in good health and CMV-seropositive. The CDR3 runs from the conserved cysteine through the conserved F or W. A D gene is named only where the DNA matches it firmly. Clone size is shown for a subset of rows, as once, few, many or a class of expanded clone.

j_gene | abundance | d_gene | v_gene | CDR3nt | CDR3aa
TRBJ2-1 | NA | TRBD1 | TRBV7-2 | TGTGCCAGCAGCCTGGGACAGGGGAATGAGCAGTTCTTC | CASSLGQGNEQFF
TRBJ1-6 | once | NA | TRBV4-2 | TGTGCCAGCAGCCAAGATCGGGGAGTAGGTGCACCCCTCCACTTT | CASSQDRGVGAPLHF
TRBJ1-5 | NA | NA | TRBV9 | TGTGCCAGCAGCGTAGCTACAGGGCAGCCCCAGCATTTT | CASSVATGQPQHF
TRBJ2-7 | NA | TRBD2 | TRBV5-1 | TGCGCCAGCAGCTTAGCTGGGGGGGGAACCTACGAGCAGTACTTC | CASSLAGGGTYEQYF
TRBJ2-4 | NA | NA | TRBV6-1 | TGTGCCAGCAGTGAAGTCAGGGCCAAAAACATTCAGTACTTC | CASSEVRAKNIQYF
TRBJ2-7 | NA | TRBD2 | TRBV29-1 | TGCAGCGTCTCCCGGACTAGCGGCTCCTACGAGCAGTACTTC | CSVSRTSGSYEQYF
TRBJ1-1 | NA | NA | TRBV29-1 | TGCAGCGCAGGGGTCATGAACACTGAAGCTTTCTTT | CSAGVMNTEAFF
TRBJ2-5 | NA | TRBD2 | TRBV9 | TGTGCCAGCAGCGGACCCGGGGGGGGACTAGCGGCGCGGGAGACCCAGTACTTC | CASSGPGGGLAARETQYF
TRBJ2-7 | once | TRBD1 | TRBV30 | TGTGCCTGGAGTGTATCCAGGACAGGGGTTGGCGAGCAGTACTTC | CAWSVSRTGVGEQYF
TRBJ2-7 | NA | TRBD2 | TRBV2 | TGTGCCAGCAACCTACTAGCGGGGGGGCGGTACGAGCAGTACTTC | CASNLLAGGRYEQYF
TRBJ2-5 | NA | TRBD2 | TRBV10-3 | TGTGCCATCAGTGGCAGCGGGGTGGAGACCCAGTACTTC | CAISGSGVETQYF
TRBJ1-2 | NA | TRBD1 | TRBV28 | TGTGCCAGCAGTCCTTGGACAGGGGGCGCGAGGGGCTACACCTTC | CASSPWTGGARGYTF
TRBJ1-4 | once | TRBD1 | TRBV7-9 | TGTGCCACCCGACAGGGGTGGGGTGAAAAACTGTTTTTT | CATRQGWGEKLFF
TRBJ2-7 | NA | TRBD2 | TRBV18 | TGTGCCAGCTCACCGGGACTAGTATCCTACGAGCAGTACTTC | CASSPGLVSYEQYF
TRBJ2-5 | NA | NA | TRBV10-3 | TGTGCCATCAGTGAGTACCCACGAGCGGACTCGAAAGAGACCCAGTACTTC | CAISEYPRADSKETQYF
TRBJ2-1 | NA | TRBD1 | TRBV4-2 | TGTGCCAGCAGCCAAGATTACGGGACAGAGAACTACAATGAGCAGTTCTTC | CASSQDYGTENYNEQFF
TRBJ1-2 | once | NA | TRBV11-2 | TGTGCCAGCAGCTCCGGACAGTTCTATGGCTACACCTTC | CASSSGQFYGYTF
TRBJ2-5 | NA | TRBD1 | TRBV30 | TGTGCCTTAGAGGGGGACAGTCGAGAGACCCAGTACTTC | CALEGDSRETQYF
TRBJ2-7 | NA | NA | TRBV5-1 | TGCGCCAGCAGCTTCGAGGGGGCCTACGAGCAGTACTTC | CASSFEGAYEQYF
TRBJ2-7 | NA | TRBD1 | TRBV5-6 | TGTGCCAGCAGCATCGGACAGGGGCGAACCTACGAGCAGTACTTC | CASSIGQGRTYEQYF
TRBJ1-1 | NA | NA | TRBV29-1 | TGCAGCGTGTCCTATACAGGTGAGAGGACTGAAGCTTTCTTT | CSVSYTGERTEAFF
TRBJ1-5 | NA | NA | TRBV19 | TGTGCCAGTAGTAGCCACACCGATCAGCCCCAGCATTTT | CASSSHTDQPQHF
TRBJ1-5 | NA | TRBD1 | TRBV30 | TGTGCCTGGAGGCCCGGGGCAGGGGGCAAACAGCCCCAGCATTTT | CAWRPGAGGKQPQHF
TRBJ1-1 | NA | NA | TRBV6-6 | TGTGCCAGCAGTTCGGTAGGGGGTTGGTTAACTGAAGCTTTCTTT | CASSSVGGWLTEAFF
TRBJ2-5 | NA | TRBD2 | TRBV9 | TGTGCCAGCAGCGTAGGAGCCAGCGGGGGGGCATCAGAGACCCAGTACTTC | CASSVGASGGASETQYF
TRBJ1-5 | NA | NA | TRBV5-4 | TGTGCCAGCAGCTTGGGTACGGGGGATCAGCCCCAGCATTTT | CASSLGTGDQPQHF
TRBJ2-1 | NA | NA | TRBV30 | TGTGCCTGGAGCCTCGTGGGGCACAATGAGCAGTTCTTC | CAWSLVGHNEQFF
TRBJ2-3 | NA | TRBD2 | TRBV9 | TGTGCCAGCAGCGTAGAGATAGCGGGAGGGCCGGCAGATACGCAGTATTTT | CASSVEIAGGPADTQYF
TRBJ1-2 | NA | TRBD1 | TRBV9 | TGTGCCAGCAGCGCCTCCTACCCAGGGGGCGACTATGGCTACACCTTC | CASSASYPGGDYGYTF
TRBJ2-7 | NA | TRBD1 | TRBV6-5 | TGTGCCAGCACCCGGACAGGAGACGAGCAGTACTTC | CASTRTGDEQYF
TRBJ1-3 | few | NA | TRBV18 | TGTGCCAGCTCACCTCTCTCTGGAAACACCATATATTTT | CASSPLSGNTIYF
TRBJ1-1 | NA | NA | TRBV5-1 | TGCGCCAGCAGCTTGACGAGAGATACTGAAGCTTTCTTT | CASSLTRDTEAFF
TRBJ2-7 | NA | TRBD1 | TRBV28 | TGTGCCAGCAGTTTAGCCCAGGGGGTGTTCGAGCAGTACTTC | CASSLAQGVFEQYF
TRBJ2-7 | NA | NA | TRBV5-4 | TGTGCCAGCAGCTTAAGAGAGGGGGACTACTCCTACGAGCAGTACTTC | CASSLREGDYSYEQYF
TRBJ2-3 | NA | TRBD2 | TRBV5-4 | TGTGCCAGCAGCTTGGAGAGCGGGAGGGCCGTAGATACGCAGTATTTT | CASSLESGRAVDTQYF
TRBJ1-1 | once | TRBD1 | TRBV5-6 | TGTGCCAGCAGCGTGTCCGGGACAGGTAACACTGAAGCTTTCTTT | CASSVSGTGNTEAFF
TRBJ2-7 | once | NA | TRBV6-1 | TGTGCCAGCAGTTTGACAGGTATGGAGCAGTACTTC | CASSLTGMEQYF
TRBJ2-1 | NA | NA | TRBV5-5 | TGTGCCAGCAGCTTGCTCAATGAGCAGTTCTTC | CASSLLNEQFF
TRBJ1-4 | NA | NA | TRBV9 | TGTGCCAGCAGCGGGAGGGCAACTAATGAAAAACTGTTTTTT | CASSGRATNEKLFF
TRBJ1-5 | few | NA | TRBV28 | TGTGCCAGCAGTTTAGGGGCTCAGCCCCAGCATTTT | CASSLGAQPQHF
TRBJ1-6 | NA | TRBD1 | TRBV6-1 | TGTGCCAGCAGTGAGGGGACAGGAGGATCACCCCTCCACTTT | CASSEGTGGSPLHF
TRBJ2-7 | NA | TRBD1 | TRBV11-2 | TGTGCCAGCAGCTTAGGGACAGGCTCCTACGAGCAGTACTTC | CASSLGTGSYEQYF
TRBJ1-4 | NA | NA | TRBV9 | TGTGCCAGCAGCGAACAGGGTTCTAATGAAAAACTGTTTTTT | CASSEQGSNEKLFF
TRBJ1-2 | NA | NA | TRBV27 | TGTGCCAGCAGTCTAACAGGGACGTCCTATGGCTACACCTTC | CASSLTGTSYGYTF
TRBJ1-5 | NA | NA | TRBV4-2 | TGTGCCAGCAGCCAAGATCCAGGAGGGAGCAATCAGCCCCAGCATTTT | CASSQDPGGSNQPQHF
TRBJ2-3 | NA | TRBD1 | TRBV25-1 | TGTGCCAGCAGTGGTAACAGGGGGGTGGGGGATACGCAGTATTTT | CASSGNRGVGDTQYF
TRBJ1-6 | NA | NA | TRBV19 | TGTGCCAGTAGGAGACTCAATTCACCCCTCCACTTT | CASRRLNSPLHF
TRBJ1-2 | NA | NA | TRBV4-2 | TGTGCCAGCAGCCAAGATCCCCTCTCTACCGATAACTATGGCTACACCTTC | CASSQDPLSTDNYGYTF
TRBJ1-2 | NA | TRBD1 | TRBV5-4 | TGTGCCAGCAGCAGGGGACAGGAGGCTGGTGGCTACACCTTC | CASSRGQEAGGYTF
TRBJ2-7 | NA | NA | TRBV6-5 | TGTGCCAGCAGTCTGGGCCGCTACGAGCAGTACTTC | CASSLGRYEQYF
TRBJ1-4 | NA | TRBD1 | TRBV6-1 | TGTGCCAGCAGTGCCAGGGACAGCCCCCAAAAACTGTTTTTT | CASSARDSPQKLFF
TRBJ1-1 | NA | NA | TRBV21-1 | TGTGCCAGCAGCCCCCCTTGTCCAGCTTTCTTT | CASSPPCPAFF
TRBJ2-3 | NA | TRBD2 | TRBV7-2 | TGTGCCAGCAGACTAGCGGGCACAGATACGCAGTATTTT | CASRLAGTDTQYF
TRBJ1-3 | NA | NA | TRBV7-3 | TGTGCCAGCAGCCCTTCGGACACCCGCTCTGGAAACACCATATATTTT | CASSPSDTRSGNTIYF
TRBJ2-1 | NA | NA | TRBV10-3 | TGTGCCATCAGTGAGTCAAACGGAGATGAGCAGTTCTTC | CAISESNGDEQFF
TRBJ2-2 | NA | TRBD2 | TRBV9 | TGTGCCAGCCGACCGGGAGGGATGGACACCGGGGAGCTGTTTTTT | CASRPGGMDTGELFF
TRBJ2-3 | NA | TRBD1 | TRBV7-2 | TGTGCCAGCAGCTTGCAGGGACAGGGGTCAGATACGCAGTATTTT | CASSLQGQGSDTQYF